One T cell receptor beta chain is described in this entry. At the deep level, the assay was run. Sequenced by immunoSEQ multiplex PCR; TCRdb stores in-frame clones only, minus some. The sample carries some 2.1 million clones, 93% recorded once. This sample is drawn from a study of shared clonotypes between healthy human individuals. The overall study: Sampling drew on donors who were a couple of women and a few men aged 18 to 49.

This CDR3 spans 12 amino acids. V was cut by 3 bases and J by 4 bases, with 7 bases left in between. Germline-derived CDR1 and CDR2 are MNHEY and SMNVEV (reference sequence). Positive CCR7 selection of CD45RO-negative cells yielded the naive CD8 cells, and terminally differentiated effector memory CD45RA+ cells were excluded. The material sequenced was naive CD8+ T cells from PBMCs. This TCR derives from a man aged 18 to 30 in good health. Some clones in this sample may be carry-over from other donors' samples. The rearrangement uses TRBV27 and TRBJ2-7; D not resolved. This CDR3 reads CASSFAMYEQYF. In nucleotides, the CDR3 is TGTGCCAGCAGTTTTGCCATGTACGAGCAGTACTTC.